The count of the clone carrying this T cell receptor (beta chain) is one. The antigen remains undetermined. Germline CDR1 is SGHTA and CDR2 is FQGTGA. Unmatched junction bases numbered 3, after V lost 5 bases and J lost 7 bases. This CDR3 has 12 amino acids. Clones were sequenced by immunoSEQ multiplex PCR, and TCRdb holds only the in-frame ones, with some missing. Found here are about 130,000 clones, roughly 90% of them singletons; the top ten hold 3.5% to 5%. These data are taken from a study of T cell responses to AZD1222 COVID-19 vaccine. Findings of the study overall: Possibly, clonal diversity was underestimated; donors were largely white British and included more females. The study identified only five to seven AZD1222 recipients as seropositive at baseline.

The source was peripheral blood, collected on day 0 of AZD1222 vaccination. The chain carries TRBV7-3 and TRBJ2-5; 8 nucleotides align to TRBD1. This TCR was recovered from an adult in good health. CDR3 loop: CASSRDRLTQYF. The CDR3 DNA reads TGTGCCAGCAGCCGGGACAGGTTGACCCAGTACTTC.